This T cell receptor beta chain was identified in a study of cytomegalovirus exposure and HLA in healthy donors. Study-level findings and limits: There were 150 to 200 TCR beta chains listed as cytomegalovirus-associated. The study dropped some indistinguishable V segments, TRBV6-2 and TRBV6-3 among them. An Asian-associated ancestry cluster reportedly showed fewer N-insertions than the approximately 600-donor mean in a later analysis.

Germline CDR1 reads SQVTM; CDR2 reads ANQGSEA. This CDR3 is built from 11 residues. Both 60 Vbeta primers and 13 Jbeta primers went into the PCR. Sequenced by immunoSEQ multiplex PCR; TCRdb stores in-frame clones only, minus some. The sample lists about 200,000 clones, about 12% occurring once. As to this clone: Its antigen is as yet unknown.

V is TRBV29-1 and J is TRBJ2-5, with D perhaps assigned TRBD1 or TRBD2 (5 bases each). TRBJ2-7 matches the DNA end more closely, so the J call is doubtful. This TCR was sampled from a man aged 50-60 years in good health and CMV-seropositive. The specimen sequenced was PBMCs. As DNA, the CDR3 is TGCAGCGTCCTGGGGGCCTACGAGCAGTACTTC. Protein product: CSVLGAYEQYF.